These 9 T cell receptor beta chains came from one sample sequenced in a study of PD-L1 blockade in urothelial cancer. Clones were read by immunoSEQ multiplex PCR, and TCRdb kept only the in-frame ones, dropping some. This repertoire shows roughly 45,000 clones, roughly four fifths found once; its top ten account for more than 12%. Time point denoted: peripheral blood 6 weeks after treatment start. Here the sequenced sample was PBMCs, taken around atezolizumab (anti-PD-L1) treatment. The source is a man aged 55 to 69 with urothelial cancer.

The V call is TRBV10-3, the J call TRBJ2-7, with a possible D match to TRBD2 (5 bases). This CDR3 contains 16 residues. V was cut by 5 bases and J by 0 bases, with 17 bases left in between. Germline loops: CDR1 ENHRY, CDR2 SYGVKD. Here the CDR3 reads CAISPQPGLGSYEQYF. CDR3 coding DNA: TGTGCCATCAGTCCTCAGCCGGGGTTGGGCTCCTACGAGCAGTACTTC.

CDR3 residues: CASWRETGELFF. As DNA, the CDR3 is TGTGCCAGCTGGAGGGAAACCGGGGAGCTGTTTTTT. The rearrangement joins TRBV2 to TRBJ2-2; D is possibly TRBD2 (6 bases). V lost 8 bases to trimming and J lost 5 bases, with 9 bases between them. CDR3 length: 12 residues. Germline loops: CDR1 SNHLY, CDR2 FYNNEI.

This chain links TRBV7-8 with TRBJ2-5; 7 bases are shared with TRBD2. In germline, CDR1 is SGHVS, CDR2 FQNEAQ. Trimming at V came to 1 base and at J to 4 bases, leaving 3 bases not matched to a gene. This CDR3 contains 14 residues. CDR3 region: CASSLVGGGETQYF. The CDR3 region has the DNA TGTGCCAGCAGCTTAGTGGGGGGGGGAGAGACCCAGTACTTC.

The chain has TRBV19 and TRBJ2-3, with D perhaps TRBD2 (6 bases). This CDR3 has 14 residues. V lost 7 bases and J 0 bases, leaving 11 bases between the germline ends. Germline CDR1 is LNHDA and CDR2 is SQIVND (reference sequence). This CDR3 reads CASNGGVSTDTQYF. The CDR3 DNA is TGTGCCAGTAATGGCGGGGTCAGCACAGATACGCAGTATTTT.

This clone was picked up a small number of times. CDR3 nucleotides: TGTGCCAGCAGCTCCCGCGGGGACAGACCGAATGAAAAACTGTTTTTT. Protein product: CASSSRGDRPNEKLFF. The genes are TRBV7-3 and TRBJ1-4; 7 bases map to TRBD1. Unmatched junction bases numbered 10, after V lost 4 bases and J lost 5 bases. This CDR3 region has 16 residues. Germline V gene sequence: CDR1 SGHTA, CDR2 FQGTGA. The full variable domain, with the rest looked up from reference TRBV7-3 and TRBJ1-4, is GAGVSQTPSNKVTEKGKYVELRCDPISGHTALYWYRQSLGQGPEFLIYFQGTGAADDSGLPNDRFFAVRPEGSVSTLKIQRTERGDSAVYLCASSSRGDRPNEKLFFGSGTQLSVL.

This chain uses TRBV11-3 with TRBJ2-7; 12 nucleotides line up with TRBD1. Germline V lookup: CDR1 SGHNT, CDR2 YENEEA. The J segment lost 7 bases and the V segment lost 5 bases, leaving 12 bases of the junction unmatched. The CDR3 loop spans 16 amino acids. The CDR3 reads CASSPYPGQGAEEQYF. For the CDR3, the DNA is TGTGCCAGCAGCCCGTACCCGGGACAGGGGGCGGAGGAGCAGTACTTC.

This sequence joins TRBV28 and TRBJ1-2; D not resolved. The CDR3 contains 15 residues. The ends were cut back, 6 bases at V and 0 bases at J, with 14 bases in the middle. Per germline, CDR1 MDHEN and CDR2 SYDVKM. In nucleotides, the CDR3 is TGTGCCAGCAGCGTCTCTCTACCGACTAACTATGGCTACACCTTC. This encodes CASSVSLPTNYGYTF.

The V call is TRBV5-4, the J call TRBJ2-5; TRBD2 matches 12 bases. V shed 0 bases and J 3 bases; nucleotides not matched to a gene: 3. The CDR3 contains 16 residues. The germline CDR1 and CDR2 sequences are SGHNT and YYREEE (reference sequence). The CDR3 is CASSLGRLAGEETQYF. The CDR3 DNA reads as TGTGCCAGCAGCTTGGGACGACTAGCGGGGGAAGAGACCCAGTACTTC.

This clone is termed medium-sized. The CDR3 nucleotides read TGTGCCTGGAACGGGGACAGGGGCACAGATACGCAGTATTTT. It specifies CAWNGDRGTDTQYF. The V gene is TRBV30, the J gene TRBJ2-3; 9 bases map to TRBD1. Trimming cost V 4 bases and J 1 base; bases outside gene matches: 3. Per the germline V gene, CDR1 is GTSNPN and CDR2 is SVGIG (reference sequence). The CDR3 has 14 residues.